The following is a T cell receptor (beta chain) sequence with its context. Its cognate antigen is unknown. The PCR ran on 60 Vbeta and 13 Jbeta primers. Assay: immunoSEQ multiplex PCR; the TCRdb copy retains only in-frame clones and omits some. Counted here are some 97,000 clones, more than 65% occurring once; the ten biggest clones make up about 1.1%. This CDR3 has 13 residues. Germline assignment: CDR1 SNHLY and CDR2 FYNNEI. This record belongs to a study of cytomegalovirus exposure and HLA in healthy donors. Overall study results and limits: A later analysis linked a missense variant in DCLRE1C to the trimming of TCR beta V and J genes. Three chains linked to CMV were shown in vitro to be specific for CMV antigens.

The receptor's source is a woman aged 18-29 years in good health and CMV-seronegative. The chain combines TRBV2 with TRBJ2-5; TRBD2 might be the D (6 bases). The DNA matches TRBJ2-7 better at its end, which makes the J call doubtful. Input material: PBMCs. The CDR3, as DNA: TGTGCCAGCTGGGGACTGGAGACCTACGAGCAGTACTTC. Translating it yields CASWGLETYEQYF.